This T cell receptor (beta chain) was profiled in a study of molecular identifiers for immune sequencing clone quantification (dated 2018 in TCRdb). At the level of the whole study: For a replicate experiment, RNA from approximately 20,000 or 100,000 naive CD8 T cells was divided into five aliquots, and four of the five aliquots were sequenced. The study was a methods study using CD8 T cells to benchmark molecular-identifier clustering-based TCR repertoire sequencing (MIDCIRS) and TCR RNA copy counting. Paper-wide results and their limitations: The sizes of highly expanded clones could end up underestimated when identical TCR molecules share a barcode. Even against a background of roughly 1 million naive CD8 T cells, spiked-in Jurkat TCR RNA amounting to a single cell's worth was reported to be detectable. Clones above 20 RNA copies held over 99% of molecules in CMV-specific effector cells but under 1% in naive cells. The naive libraries included spiked-in Jurkat TCR RNA (roughly 11 copies' worth), and this RNA is not part of the donor repertoire. Without barcode sub-clustering, chimeric consensus sequences inflated TCR diversity; chimeras reached as high as 47%. Approximately 3 recovered TCR RNA copies per cell were obtained by modeling, versus 9 to 10 by digital PCR, implying a capture efficiency of 30% to 35%.

Libraries of naive CD8 T cells were built from about 20,000 to 1,000,000 sorted cells, with 10%, 30% or 50% of the purified RNA used. On a BD FACSAria II, naive CD8 T cells were FACS-sorted as CD8+CD4-CCR7+CD45RA+ and collected into RLT Plus buffer. More than 8 TCR copies' worth of Jurkat RNA were spiked into about 19,000-1,100,000 naive CD8 T cell samples to test detection sensitivity. Enrichment of CD8 T cells was done with RosetteSep CD8+ T Cell Enrichment Cocktail plus Ficoll-Paque, and ACK red cell lysis came afterward. The CDR3 goes from the cysteine to the phenylalanine over 13 residues. The CDR3 DNA has 39 bases and is translated from base 1. The germline V gene (reference sequence) gives CDR1 as MNHEY and CDR2 as SMNVEV. V gives up 5 bases and J gives up 5 bases, and the segment between their germline ends measures 11 bases. Receptors were amplified or captured by PCR. The listed sequencing device is NextSeq 500. Bulk TCR libraries were prepared as previously described, using TCR primers listed in Table S5. The Qiagen AllPrep DNA/RNA kit was used to purify total RNA. Before analysis, reads from multiple sequencing runs of one library were combined. In the source study's methods: Only reads with exact TCR constant sequence were kept, trimmed to 150 nt, and grouped by their 12-nt molecular barcodes. Within each barcode group, reads were sub-clustered at a 15% Levenshtein threshold, and quality-weighted consensus sequences were built per RNA molecule. Non-functional sequences were excluded, and lower-count sequences lying one edit away from another sequence were also excluded. Based on fitting two negative binomial distributions, any barcode sub-cluster with under 20% of the maximum read count was discarded. TCRdb itself trimmed the public reads at Q25 with fastp, ran MiXCR and retained productive beta chains. CDR3 protein duplicates are merged, each entry listing the most common genes and DNA. These V and J calls are TCRdb output, not the study's own analysis. The sample table holds about 86,000 distinct CDR3 sequences, of which about 23% were seen once. The ten largest make up roughly 0.76% of the sample.

In this sample, this clonotype turned up many times. Its antigen target is currently unknown. No base qualities exist here, and no much larger clone lies one base off it. The sequence came from a human donor in good health. Some libraries in this study had Jurkat cell RNA spiked in. The chain joins TRBV27 to TRBJ2-3; the D gene assignment is ambiguous. Sequenced: naive CD8+ T cells from blood, with Jurkat cell RNA spiked in. The cell subset or site label here, explained by the study, means: FACS-sorted CD8+CD4-CCR7+CD45RA+ naive T cells. The CDR3 has the sequence CASSLLKGDTQYF. The DNA sequence is given as TGTGCCAGCAGTCTCCTGAAGGGAGATACGCAGTATTTT.